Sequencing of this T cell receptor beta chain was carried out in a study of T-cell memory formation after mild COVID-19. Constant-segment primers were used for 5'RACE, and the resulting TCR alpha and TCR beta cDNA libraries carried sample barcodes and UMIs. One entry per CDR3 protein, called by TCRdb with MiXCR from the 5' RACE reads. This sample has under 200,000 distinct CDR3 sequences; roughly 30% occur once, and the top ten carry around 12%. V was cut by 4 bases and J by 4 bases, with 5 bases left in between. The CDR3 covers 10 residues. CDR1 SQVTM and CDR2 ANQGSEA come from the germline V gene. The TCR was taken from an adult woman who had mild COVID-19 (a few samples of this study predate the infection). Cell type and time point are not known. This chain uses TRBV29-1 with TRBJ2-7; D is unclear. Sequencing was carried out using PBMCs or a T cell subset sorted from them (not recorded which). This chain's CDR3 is CSVVDYEQYF. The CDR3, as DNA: TGCAGCGTTGTTGATTACGAGCAGTACTTC.